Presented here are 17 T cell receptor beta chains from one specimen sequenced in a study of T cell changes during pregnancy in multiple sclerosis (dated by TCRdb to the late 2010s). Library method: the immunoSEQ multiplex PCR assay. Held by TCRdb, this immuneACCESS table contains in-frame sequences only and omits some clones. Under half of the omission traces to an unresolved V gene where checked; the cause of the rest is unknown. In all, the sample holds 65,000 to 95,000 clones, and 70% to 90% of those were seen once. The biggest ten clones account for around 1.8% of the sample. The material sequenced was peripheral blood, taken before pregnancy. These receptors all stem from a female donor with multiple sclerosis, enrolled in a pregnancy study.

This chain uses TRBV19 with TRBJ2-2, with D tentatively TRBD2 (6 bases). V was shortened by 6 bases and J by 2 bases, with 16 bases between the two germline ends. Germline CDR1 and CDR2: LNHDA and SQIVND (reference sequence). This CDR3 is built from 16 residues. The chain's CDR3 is CASRGTGLFNTGELFF. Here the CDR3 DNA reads TGTGCCAGTAGAGGAACGGGACTTTTCAACACCGGGGAGCTGTTTTTT.

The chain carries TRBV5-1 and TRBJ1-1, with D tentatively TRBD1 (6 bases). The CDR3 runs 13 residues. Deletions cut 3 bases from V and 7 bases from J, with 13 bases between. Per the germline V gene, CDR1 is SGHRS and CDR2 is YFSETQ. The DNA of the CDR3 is TGCGCCAGCAGCTGGAGTGGGGGCGGTGAAGCTTTCTTT. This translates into CASSWSGGGEAFF.

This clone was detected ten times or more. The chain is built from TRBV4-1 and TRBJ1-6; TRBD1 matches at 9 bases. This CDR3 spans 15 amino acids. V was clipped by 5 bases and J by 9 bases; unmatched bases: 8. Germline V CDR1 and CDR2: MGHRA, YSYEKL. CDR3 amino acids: CASSYRDRAGSPLHF. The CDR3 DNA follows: TGCGCCAGCAGCTACCGGGACAGGGCGGGTTCACCCCTCCACTTT.

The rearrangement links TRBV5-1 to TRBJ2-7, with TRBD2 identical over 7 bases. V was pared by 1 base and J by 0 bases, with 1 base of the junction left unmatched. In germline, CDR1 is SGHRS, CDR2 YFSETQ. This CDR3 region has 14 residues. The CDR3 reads CASSLRDYSYEQYF. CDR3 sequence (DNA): TGCGCCAGCAGCTTGCGGGACTACTCCTACGAGCAGTACTTC.

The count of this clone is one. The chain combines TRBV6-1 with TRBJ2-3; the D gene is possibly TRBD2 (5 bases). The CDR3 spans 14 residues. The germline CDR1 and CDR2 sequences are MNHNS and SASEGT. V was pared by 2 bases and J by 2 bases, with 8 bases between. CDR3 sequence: CASSETADTDTQYF. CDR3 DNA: TGTGCCAGCAGTGAAACAGCGGACACAGATACGCAGTATTTT.

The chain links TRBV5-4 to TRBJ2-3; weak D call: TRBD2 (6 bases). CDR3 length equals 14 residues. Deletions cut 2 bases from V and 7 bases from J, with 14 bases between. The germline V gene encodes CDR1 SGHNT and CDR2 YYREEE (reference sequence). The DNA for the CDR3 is TGTGCCAGCAGCTTAGTGTTAGGAGGGAATACGCAGTATTTT. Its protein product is CASSLVLGGNTQYF.

The CDR3 DNA reads TGTGCCAGCAGCGTAGGAGACAGTCTCTATAATTCACCCCTCCACTTT. Residues: CASSVGDSLYNSPLHF. The chain combines TRBV9 with TRBJ1-6; TRBD1 is a possible D gene (5 bases). The V gene lost 0 bases and the J gene lost 3 bases, with 10 bases spanning the gap. CDR1 is SGDLS, CDR2 YYNGEE, per germline. The length of the CDR3 is 16 residues.

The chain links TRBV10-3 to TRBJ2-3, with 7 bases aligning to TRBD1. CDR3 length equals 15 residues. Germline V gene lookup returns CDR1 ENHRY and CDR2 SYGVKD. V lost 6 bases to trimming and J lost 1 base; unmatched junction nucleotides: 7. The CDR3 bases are TGTGCCATCAGCTCGACAGGGATCGGCACAGATACGCAGTATTTT. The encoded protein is CAISSTGIGTDTQYF.

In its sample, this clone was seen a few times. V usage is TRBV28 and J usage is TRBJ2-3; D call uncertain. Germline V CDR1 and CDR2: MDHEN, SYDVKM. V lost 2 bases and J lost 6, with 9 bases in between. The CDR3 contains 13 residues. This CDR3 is CASSLASRDTQYF. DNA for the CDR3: TGTGCCAGCAGTTTAGCCTCCAGGGATACGCAGTATTTT. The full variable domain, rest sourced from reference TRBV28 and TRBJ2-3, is DVKVTQSSRYLVKRTGEKVFLECVQDMDHENMFWYRQDPGLGLRLIYFSYDVKMKEKGDIPEGYSVSREKKERFSLILESASTNQTSMYLCASSLASRDTQYFGPGTRLTVL.

CDR3 sequence reads: CASSDSTGGPDTQYF. CDR3 coding DNA: TGTGCCAGCAGTGACTCGACAGGGGGCCCAGATACGCAGTATTTT. The chain is built from TRBV6-4 and TRBJ2-3, with 10 bases matching TRBD1. The CDR3 runs 15 residues. The germline gives CDR1 MRHNA, CDR2 SNTAGT. V lost 0 bases to trimming and J lost 4 bases; unmatched junction nucleotides: 1.

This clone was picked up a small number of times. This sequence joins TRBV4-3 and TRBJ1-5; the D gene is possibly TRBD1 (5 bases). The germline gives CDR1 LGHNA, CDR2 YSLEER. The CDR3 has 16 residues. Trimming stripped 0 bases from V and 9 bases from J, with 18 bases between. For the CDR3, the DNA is TGCGCCAGCAGCCAAGATCGGAGGGAGGGGACGTGGCCCCAGCATTTT. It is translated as CASSQDRREGTWPQHF.

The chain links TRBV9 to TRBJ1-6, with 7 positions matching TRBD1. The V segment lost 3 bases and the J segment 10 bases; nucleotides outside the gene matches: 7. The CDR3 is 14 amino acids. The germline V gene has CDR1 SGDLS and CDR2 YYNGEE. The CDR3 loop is CASSATGVGSPLHF. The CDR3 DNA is TGTGCCAGCAGCGCTACAGGGGTGGGCTCACCCCTCCACTTT.

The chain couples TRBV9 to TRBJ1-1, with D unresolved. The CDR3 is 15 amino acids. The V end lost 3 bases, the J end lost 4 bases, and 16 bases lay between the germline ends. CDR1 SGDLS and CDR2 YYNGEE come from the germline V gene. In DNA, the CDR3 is TGTGCCAGCAGCGAGGGCCCAACGGGAATCACTGAAGCTTTCTTT. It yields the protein CASSEGPTGITEAFF.

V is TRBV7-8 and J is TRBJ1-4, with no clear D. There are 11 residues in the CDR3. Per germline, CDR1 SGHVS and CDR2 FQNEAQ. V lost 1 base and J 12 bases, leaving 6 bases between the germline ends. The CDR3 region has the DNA TGTGCCAGCAGCTTAGTGAGGGAACTGTTTTTT. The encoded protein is CASSLVRELFF.

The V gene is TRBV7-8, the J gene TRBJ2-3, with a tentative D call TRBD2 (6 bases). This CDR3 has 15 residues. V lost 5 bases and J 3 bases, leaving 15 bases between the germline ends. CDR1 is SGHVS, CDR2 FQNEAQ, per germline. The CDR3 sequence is CASSPSRGKTDTQYF. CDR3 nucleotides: TGTGCCAGCAGCCCCAGCCGGGGGAAGACAGATACGCAGTATTTT.

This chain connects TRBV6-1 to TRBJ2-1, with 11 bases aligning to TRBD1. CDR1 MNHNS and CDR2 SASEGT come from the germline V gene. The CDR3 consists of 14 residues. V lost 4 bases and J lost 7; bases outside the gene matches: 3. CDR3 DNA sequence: TGTGCCAGCAGTGGGGACAGGGGGGGGAATGAGCAGTTCTTC. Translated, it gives CASSGDRGGNEQFF.

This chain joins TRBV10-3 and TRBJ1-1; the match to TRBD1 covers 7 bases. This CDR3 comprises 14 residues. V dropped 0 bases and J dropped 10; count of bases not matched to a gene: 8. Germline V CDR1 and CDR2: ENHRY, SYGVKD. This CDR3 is CAISESSGTGVAFF. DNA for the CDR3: TGTGCCATCAGTGAGTCGTCAGGTACAGGGGTAGCTTTCTTT.